This record concerns one TCR beta chain sequence. Followed over time, Seattle patients had been enrolled while infection was active. Trimming shortened V by 8 bases and J by 7 bases, and 9 bases separated the two germline ends. Germline V CDR1 and CDR2: SQVTM, ANQGSEA. The length of the CDR3 is 10 residues. The table came from immunoSEQ multiplex PCR; TCRdb's copy has only in-frame clones and leaves some out. The repertoire consists of around 60,000 clones, with approximately 80% occurring once and the leading ten covering roughly a fifth. The data were taken from a study of blood T cell repertoires in COVID-19. In the study overall: The origin of the acute and convalescent COVID-19 samples was the United States, Italy and Spain.

Sequencing used peripheral blood. This receptor was identified in a man aged 25-45 years with COVID-19, enrolled during active disease. The J gene is TRBJ2-1, the V gene TRBV29-1; D not certain. The CDR3 loop is CSLSRNEQFF. CDR3 nucleotides: TGCAGCTTAAGTCGGAATGAGCAGTTCTTC.